This T cell receptor beta chain emerged from a study of blood T cell repertoires in COVID-19. Profiled with immunoSEQ multiplex PCR; TCRdb holds only in-frame clones, not every one. The sample holds about 180,000 clones, 79% seen once. Looked up from germline, CDR1 is MNHEY and CDR2 is SVGAGI. This CDR3 contains 12 residues. V dropped 6 bases and J dropped 12 bases, with 14 bases sitting between them. The chain has TRBV6-5 and TRBJ1-4; D uncertain. The clonotype was recovered from a woman aged 60 to 75 with COVID-19, enrolled during active disease. The sample taken for sequencing was peripheral blood. DNA for the CDR3: TGTGCCAGCAGCTCTACTTACGCGGAACTGTTTTTT. Translated, it gives CASSSTYAELFF.